This T cell receptor beta chain comes out of a study of blood T cell repertoires in COVID-19. Study context: COVID-19 samples collected from the United States, Italy and Spain covered acute and convalescent phases.

V lost 3 bases to trimming and J lost 1 base; unmatched junction nucleotides: 6. Per the germline V gene, CDR1 is SGDLS and CDR2 is YYNGEE. This CDR3 contains 16 residues. Participants came from about two dozen US areas, aged roughly 18 to 100 years. Cohorts were assigned according to the clinical history that participants reported. Someone with COVID-19 had been met by exposed participants within 2 weeks before study entry. Measured with immunoSEQ multiplex PCR; TCRdb has only the in-frame clones, and not every one. The sample lists approximately 340,000 clones; approximately 89% were seen once. The V and J genes are TRBV9 and TRBJ2-2, with 7 bases that match TRBD1. The source material was PBMCs or T cells enriched from blood (not recorded which). The TCR sequence derives from a middle-aged woman who had been exposed to COVID-19. This chain's CDR3 is CASSAFGDRNTGELFF. Written as DNA, the CDR3 is TGTGCCAGCAGCGCATTTGGGGACAGGAACACCGGGGAGCTGTTTTTT. The complete variable domain, with remaining parts taken from reference TRBV9 and TRBJ2-2, reads DSGVTQTPKHLITATGQRVTLRCSPRSGDLSVYWYQQSLDQGLQFLIQYYNGEERAKGNILERFSAQQFPDLHSELNLSSLELGDSALYFCASSAFGDRNTGELFFGEGSRLTVL.